This T cell receptor (beta chain) was profiled in a study of Ad26.COV2.S vaccination and SARS-CoV-2 variants. The overall study: In the study, Ad26.COV2.S was injected intramuscularly once, or twice 56 days apart. Notes on the study in general: Vaccinated and placebo-treated recipients had similar non-spike TCR breadth. Reported post-vaccination CD8+ and CD4+ T cell responses to spike showed substantial breadth.

On this clone: What it recognizes is unknown.

The sample's treatment: 15 to 20 received Ad26.COV2.S at low or high dose, single or two shots; 5 received placebo; per-sample allocation not given. The samples were gathered on day 63 after the first injection of vaccine or placebo. An adult aged 18-55 years in Boston served as the donor. The CDR3 spans 15 residues. Germline-derived CDR1 and CDR2 are SNHLY and FYNNEI. V gave up 3 bases and J gave up 1 base, with 10 bases separating them. The assay was immunoSEQ multiplex PCR, and TCRdb's table has in-frame clones only and misses some. The table has over 400,000 clones, 89% seen once; the top ten hold around 2.5%.

This sequence was found in a person aged 18 to 65 who received the Ad26.COV2.S COVID-19 vaccine or a placebo. The sequenced sample was peripheral blood, obtained in a trial of Ad26.COV2.S vaccine versus placebo. The V gene is TRBV2, the J gene TRBJ1-5; D uncertain. In DNA, the CDR3 is TGTGCCAGCAGTGACGTGGGGTCCAGCAATCAGCCCCAGCATTTT. Its translation is CASSDVGSSNQPQHF.